The text below deals with one TCR beta chain. The data are from a study of shared clonotypes between healthy human individuals. Sequenced by immunoSEQ multiplex PCR; TCRdb stores in-frame clones only, minus some. The sample lists more than 2 million clones, 95% occurring once. Recent vaccinations or acute infections were absent in the healthy HIV-negative adult donors. The CDR3 length is 15 residues. V gave up 6 bases and J gave up 4 bases, with 13 bases separating them. In germline, CDR1 is MNHEY, CDR2 SVGAGI. What was sequenced was naive CD4+ T cells sorted from blood. Described subset: CD45RA+ positively selected. The V gene is TRBV6-5, the J gene TRBJ2-6, with a possible D match to TRBD2 (6 bases). The TCR originated in a man between 18 and 29 years old in good health. CDR3 protein: CASSTPGEGANVLTF. The CDR3 bases are TGTGCCAGCAGCACGCCGGGGGAGGGGGCCAACGTCCTGACTTTC.